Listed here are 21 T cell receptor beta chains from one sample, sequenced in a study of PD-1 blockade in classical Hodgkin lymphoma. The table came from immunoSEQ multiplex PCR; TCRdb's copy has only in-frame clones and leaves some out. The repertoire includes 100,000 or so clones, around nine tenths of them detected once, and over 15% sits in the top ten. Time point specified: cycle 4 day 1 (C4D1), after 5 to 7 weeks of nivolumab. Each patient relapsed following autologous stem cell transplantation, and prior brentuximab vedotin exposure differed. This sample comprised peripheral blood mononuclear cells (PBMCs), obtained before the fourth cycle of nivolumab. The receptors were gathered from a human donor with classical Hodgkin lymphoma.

This CDR3 is CASSSEGFSGNTIYF. The CDR3 DNA reads as TGTGCCAGCAGCTCTGAGGGCTTCTCTGGAAACACCATATATTTT. This chain joins TRBV2 and TRBJ1-3; unclear D gene. CDR1 and CDR2 from the germline V gene are SNHLY and FYNNEI. This CDR3 has 15 residues. The V end lost 6 bases, the J end lost 0 bases, and 12 bases lay between the germline ends.

Written as DNA, the CDR3 is TGTGCCAGCAGCTCTGTGGGATTTTCCTACGAGCAGTACTTC. This gives the protein CASSSVGFSYEQYF. The chain uses TRBV7-2 and TRBJ2-7, with D hard to call. This CDR3 is built from 14 residues. The germline V gene has CDR1 SGHTA and CDR2 FQGNSA. The V end was cut by 4 bases, the J end by 1 base, with 11 bases between.

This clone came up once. The CDR3 loop reads CAWSPGPNEKLFF. CDR3 sequence (DNA): TGTGCCTGGAGTCCGGGGCCGAATGAAAAACTGTTTTTT. The V and J genes are TRBV30 and TRBJ1-4; tentatively, D is TRBD1 (5 bases). The CDR3 extends over 13 amino acids. V lost 2 bases and J 5 bases, leaving 9 bases between the germline ends. Germline values: CDR1 GTSNPN, CDR2 SVGIG (reference sequence). Full variable domain (rest looked up from reference TRBV30 and TRBJ1-4): SQTIHQWPATLVQPVGSPLSLECTVEGTSNPNLYWYRQAAGRGLQLLFYSVGIGQISSEVPQNLSASRPQDRQFILSSKKLLLSDSGFYLCAWSPGPNEKLFFGSGTQLSVL.

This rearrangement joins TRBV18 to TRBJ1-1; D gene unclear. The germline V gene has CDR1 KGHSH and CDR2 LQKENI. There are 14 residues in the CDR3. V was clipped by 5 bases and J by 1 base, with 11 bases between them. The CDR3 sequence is CASSDRWGNTEAFF. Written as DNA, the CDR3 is TGTGCCAGCTCAGATCGCTGGGGGAACACTGAAGCTTTCTTT.

The CDR3 DNA sequence: TGTGCCAGCAGCCCCGGGACAGGGAGGAGGGGCGGCTACACCTTC. As protein: CASSPGTGRRGGYTF. V is TRBV5-8 and J is TRBJ1-2, with 9 nucleotides matching TRBD1. Germline loops: CDR1 SGHTS, CDR2 YDEGEE. The V gene end was trimmed by 4 bases and the J gene end by 8 bases; junction bases not matched to a gene: 12. The CDR3 totals 15 residues.

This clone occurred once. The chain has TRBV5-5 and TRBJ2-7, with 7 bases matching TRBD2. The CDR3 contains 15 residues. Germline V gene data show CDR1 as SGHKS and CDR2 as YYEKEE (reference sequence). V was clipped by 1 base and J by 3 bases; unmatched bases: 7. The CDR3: CASSLSWAGVYEQYF. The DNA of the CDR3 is TGTGCCAGCAGCTTGTCGTGGGCGGGAGTCTACGAGCAGTACTTC.

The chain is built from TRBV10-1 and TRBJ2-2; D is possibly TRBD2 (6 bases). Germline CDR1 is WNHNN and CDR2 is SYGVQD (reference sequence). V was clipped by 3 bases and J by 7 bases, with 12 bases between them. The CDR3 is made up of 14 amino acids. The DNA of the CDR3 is TGCGCCAGCAGTGATACGGGAGCGGTCGGGGAGCTGTTTTTT. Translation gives CASSDTGAVGELFF.

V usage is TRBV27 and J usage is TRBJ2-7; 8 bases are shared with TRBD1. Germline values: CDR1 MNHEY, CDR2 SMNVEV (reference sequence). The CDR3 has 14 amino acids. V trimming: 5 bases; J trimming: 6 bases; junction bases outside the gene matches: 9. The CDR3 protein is CASSVKTGGPEQYF. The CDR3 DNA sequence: TGTGCCAGCAGTGTCAAAACAGGGGGACCCGAGCAGTACTTC.

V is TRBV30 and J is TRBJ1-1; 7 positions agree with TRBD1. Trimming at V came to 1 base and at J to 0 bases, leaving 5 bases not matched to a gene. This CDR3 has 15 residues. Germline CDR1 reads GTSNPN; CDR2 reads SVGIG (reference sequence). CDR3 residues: CAWSDGDSMNTEAFF. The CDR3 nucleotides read TGTGCCTGGAGTGACGGGGACAGTATGAACACTGAAGCTTTCTTT. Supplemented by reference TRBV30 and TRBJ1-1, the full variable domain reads SQTIHQWPATLVQPVGSPLSLECTVEGTSNPNLYWYRQAAGRGLQLLFYSVGIGQISSEVPQNLSASRPQDRQFILSSKKLLLSDSGFYLCAWSDGDSMNTEAFFGQGTRLTVV.

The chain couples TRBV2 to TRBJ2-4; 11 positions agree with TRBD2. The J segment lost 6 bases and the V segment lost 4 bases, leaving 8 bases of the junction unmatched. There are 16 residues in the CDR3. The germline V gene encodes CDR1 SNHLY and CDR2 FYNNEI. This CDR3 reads CASSGQLAGVGNIQYF. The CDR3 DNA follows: TGTGCCAGCAGTGGGCAACTAGCGGGAGTCGGAAACATTCAGTACTTC.

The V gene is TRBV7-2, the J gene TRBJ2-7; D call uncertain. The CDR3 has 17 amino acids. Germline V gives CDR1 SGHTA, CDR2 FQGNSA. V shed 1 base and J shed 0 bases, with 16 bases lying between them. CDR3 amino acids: CASSLGSFLPDSYEQYF. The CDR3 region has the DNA TGTGCCAGCAGCTTAGGTAGCTTCCTCCCGGACTCCTACGAGCAGTACTTC.

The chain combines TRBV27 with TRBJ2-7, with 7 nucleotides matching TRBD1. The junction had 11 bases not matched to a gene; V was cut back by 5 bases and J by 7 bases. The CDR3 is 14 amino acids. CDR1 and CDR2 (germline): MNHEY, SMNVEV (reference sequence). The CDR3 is CASSLTGALLEQYF. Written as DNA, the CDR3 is TGTGCCAGCAGTCTAACAGGGGCCCTTTTGGAGCAGTACTTC.

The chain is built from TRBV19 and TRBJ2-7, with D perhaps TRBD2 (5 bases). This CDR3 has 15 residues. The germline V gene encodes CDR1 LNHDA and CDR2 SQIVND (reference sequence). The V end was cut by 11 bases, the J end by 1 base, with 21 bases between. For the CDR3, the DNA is TGTGCCTCCTGCCCAGCGCGAGGGTCTTCCTACGAGCAGTACTTC. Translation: CASCPARGSSYEQYF.

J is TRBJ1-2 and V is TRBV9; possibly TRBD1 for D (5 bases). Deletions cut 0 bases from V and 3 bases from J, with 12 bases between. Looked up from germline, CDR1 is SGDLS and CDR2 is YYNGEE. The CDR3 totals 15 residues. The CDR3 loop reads CASSVALGRDYGYTF. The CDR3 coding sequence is TGTGCCAGCAGCGTAGCGTTGGGCAGGGACTATGGCTACACCTTC. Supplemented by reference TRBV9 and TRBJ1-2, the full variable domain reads DSGVTQTPKHLITATGQRVTLRCSPRSGDLSVYWYQQSLDQGLQFLIQYYNGEERAKGNILERFSAQQFPDLHSELNLSSLELGDSALYFCASSVALGRDYGYTFGSGTRLTVV.

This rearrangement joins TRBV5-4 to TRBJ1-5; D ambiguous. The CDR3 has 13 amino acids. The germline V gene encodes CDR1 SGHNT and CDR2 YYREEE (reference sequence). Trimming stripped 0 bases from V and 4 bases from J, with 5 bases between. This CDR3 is CASSLDGNQPQHF. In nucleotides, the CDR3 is TGTGCCAGCAGCTTGGACGGGAATCAGCCCCAGCATTTT.

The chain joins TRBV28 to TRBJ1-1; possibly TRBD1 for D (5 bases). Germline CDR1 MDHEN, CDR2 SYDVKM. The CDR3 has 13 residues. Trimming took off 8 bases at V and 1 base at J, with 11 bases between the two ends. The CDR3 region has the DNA TGTGCCAGCTTGGGGGGGGAGAACACTGAAGCTTTCTTT. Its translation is CASLGGENTEAFF.

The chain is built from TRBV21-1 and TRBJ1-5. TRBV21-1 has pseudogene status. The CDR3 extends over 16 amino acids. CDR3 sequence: CASSKNRDLSNQPQHF. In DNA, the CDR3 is TGTGCCAGCAGCAAAAACCGGGACCTTAGCAATCAGCCCCAGCATTTT.

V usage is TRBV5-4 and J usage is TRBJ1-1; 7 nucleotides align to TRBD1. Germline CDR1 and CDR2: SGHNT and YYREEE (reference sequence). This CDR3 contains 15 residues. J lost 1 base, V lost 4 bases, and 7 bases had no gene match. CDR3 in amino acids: CASSTEQGRNTEAFF. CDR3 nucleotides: TGTGCCAGCAGCACCGAACAGGGGAGGAACACTGAAGCTTTCTTT.

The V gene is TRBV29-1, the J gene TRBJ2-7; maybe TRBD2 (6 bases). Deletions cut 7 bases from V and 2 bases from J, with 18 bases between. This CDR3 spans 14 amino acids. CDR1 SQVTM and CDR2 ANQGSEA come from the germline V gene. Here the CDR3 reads CSGGSGSGPYEQYF. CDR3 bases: TGCAGCGGAGGTAGCGGATCAGGCCCCTACGAGCAGTACTTC.

Here the CDR3 reads CASSLRGRVDGYTF. The DNA of the CDR3 is TGTGCCAGCAGTTTACGGGGGCGGGTAGATGGCTACACCTTC. This chain joins TRBV27 and TRBJ1-2; TRBD1 is a possible D gene (6 bases). The CDR3 consists of 14 residues. Germline values: CDR1 MNHEY, CDR2 SMNVEV (reference sequence). V was trimmed by 2 bases and J by 6 bases, leaving 13 bases between them.

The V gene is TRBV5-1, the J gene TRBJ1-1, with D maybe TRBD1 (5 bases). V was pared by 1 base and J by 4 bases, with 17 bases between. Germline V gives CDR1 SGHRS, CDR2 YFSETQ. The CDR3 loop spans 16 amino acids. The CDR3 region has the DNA TGCGCCAGCAGCTTGTTAGGGCAGGGTGGGAGCACTGAAGCTTTCTTT. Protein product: CASSLLGQGGSTEAFF.